A selection of T cell receptor beta chains follows, all from one sample in a study of shared clonotypes between healthy human individuals. TCRdb's copy holds only in-frame clones and misses some; the assay was immunoSEQ multiplex PCR. The sample shows approximately 2.3 million clones, approximately 95% of them seen only once. The sequenced material came from naive CD4+ T cells from PBMCs. Receptor source: a man between 18 and 29 years old in good health. Some clones in this sample may be carry-over from other donors' samples. Both conserved end residues are part of each CDR3. D genes are given only for firm matches. Where a row states a size, it is once, few, many or the class of an expanded clone; other rows omit it.

12 - TRBJ1-2 TRBV6-1 - CASSPPASGYTF TGTGCCAGCAGTCCTCCGGCCTCTGGCTACACCTTC
14 - TRBJ1-5 TRBV6-5 - CASSFRDGNQPQHF TGTGCCAGCAGTTTCCGGGACGGTAATCAGCCCCAGCATTTT
14 - TRBJ1-2 TRBV5-4 - CASSLDGAPNGYTF TGTGCCAGCAGCTTGGACGGGGCCCCTAACGGCTACACCTTC
19 - TRBJ2-7 TRBV18 TRBD2 CASSPITGTSGSIGYEQYF TGTGCCAGCTCACCTATTACCGGGACTAGCGGGAGTATCGGGTACGAGCAGTACTTC
15 - TRBJ1-4 TRBV7-2 - CASSRSGVTNEKLFF TGTGCCAGCAGCCGATCAGGGGTAACTAATGAAAAACTGTTTTTT
15 - TRBJ1-5 TRBV29-1 TRBD1 CSVGQGVEGNQPQHF TGCAGCGTAGGACAGGGGGTGGAGGGCAATCAGCCCCAGCATTTT
15 - TRBJ2-1 TRBV28 TRBD2 CASTGKGLGNNEQFF TGTGCCAGCACCGGAAAGGGACTAGGAAACAATGAGCAGTTCTTC
13 - TRBJ2-2 TRBV7-3 - CASALGPPSELFF TGTGCCAGCGCGTTAGGACCCCCATCCGAGCTGTTTTTT
15 once TRBJ2-7 TRBV9 - CASSVGTSLSYEQYF TGTGCCAGCAGCGTAGGTACCTCCCTCTCCTACGAGCAGTACTTC
11 - TRBJ2-5 TRBV28 - CASSQQETQYF TGTGCCAGCAGTCAACAAGAGACCCAGTACTTC
15 - TRBJ2-7 TRBV18 - CASSPLGHSSYEQYF TGTGCCAGCTCACCACTGGGTCATTCTTCCTACGAGCAGTACTTC
15 - TRBJ2-4 TRBV6-6 - CASSYGVGAKNIQYF TGTGCCAGCAGTTATGGGGTTGGGGCCAAAAACATTCAGTACTTC
14 - TRBJ1-3 TRBV18 - CASSQGGDGNTIYF TGTGCCAGCTCACAGGGAGGAGATGGAAACACCATATATTTT
15 - TRBJ1-2 TRBV19 TRBD1 CASSISTGVNYGYTF TGTGCCAGTAGTATATCGACAGGGGTGAACTATGGCTACACCTTC
16 once TRBJ2-3 TRBV5-1 TRBD1 CASRTGTGRSTDTQYF TGCGCCAGCAGGACCGGGACAGGTAGGAGCACAGATACGCAGTATTTT
15 - TRBJ1-6 TRBV2 - CASSDWSGQLSPLHF TGTGCCAGCAGTGATTGGTCGGGACAACTTTCACCCCTCCACTTT
15 once TRBJ1-1 TRBV28 - CASSPPQGSGTEAFF TGTGCCAGCAGTCCACCGCAGGGTTCGGGCACTGAAGCTTTCTTT
13 - TRBJ2-6 TRBV5-6 - CASSHTGANVLTF TGTGCCAGCAGTCACACTGGGGCCAACGTCCTGACTTTC
17 - TRBJ2-2 TRBV28 TRBD2 CASSHGTSGRLTGELFF TGTGCCAGCAGTCATGGGACTAGCGGGAGACTGACCGGGGAGCTGTTTTTT
18 - TRBJ2-5 TRBV5-1 TRBD2 CASSLALAGVSIGETQYF TGCGCCAGCAGCTTGGCTCTAGCGGGAGTTTCCATCGGAGAGACCCAGTACTTC
12 - TRBJ1-2 TRBV27 - CASSGRDYGYTF TGTGCCAGCAGCGGACGGGACTATGGCTACACCTTC
15 - TRBJ2-7 TRBV5-1 - CASSLEEGLSYEQYF TGCGCCAGCAGCTTGGAGGAGGGTCTCTCCTACGAGCAGTACTTC
15 - TRBJ2-2 TRBV18 - CASSRSSGQNGELFF TGTGCCAGCTCAAGGTCGTCGGGCCAAAACGGGGAGCTGTTTTTT
11 - TRBJ1-5 TRBV28 - CASSWGEPQHF TGTGCCAGCAGTTGGGGGGAGCCCCAGCATTTT
17 - TRBJ2-6 TRBV7-3 - CASSLMAGPPGANVLTF TGTGCCAGCAGCTTAATGGCAGGGCCTCCTGGGGCCAACGTCCTGACTTTC
13 - TRBJ2-7 TRBV10-3 - CAISESGVYEQYF TGTGCCATCAGTGAGTCCGGTGTCTACGAGCAGTACTTC
17 once TRBJ1-1 TRBV2 TRBD1 CASRGTGTGALNTEAFF TGTGCCAGCAGGGGAACCGGGACAGGGGCCCTGAACACTGAAGCTTTCTTT
14 - TRBJ2-1 TRBV19 TRBD1 CASSIGQGGDEQFF TGTGCCAGTAGTATAGGACAGGGGGGGGATGAGCAGTTCTTC
13 - TRBJ2-5 TRBV28 - CASTRAAQETQYF TGTGCCAGCACCAGGGCCGCCCAAGAGACCCAGTACTTC
13 few TRBJ2-7 TRBV18 - CASRPPAAYEQYF TGTGCCAGCCGCCCCCCGGCGGCCTACGAGCAGTACTTC
14 - TRBJ2-7 TRBV11-2 TRBD1 CASSAGQGQYEQYF TGTGCCAGCAGCGCGGGACAGGGTCAATACGAGCAGTACTTC
16 - TRBJ1-4 TRBV18 - CASSPSLTATNEKLFF TGTGCCAGCTCACCATCACTGACAGCAACTAATGAAAAACTGTTTTTT
14 - TRBJ2-3 TRBV7-3 TRBD2 CASSLLLAGGRQYF TGTGCCAGCAGCTTACTCTTAGCGGGGGGAAGGCAGTATTTT
19 - TRBJ1-1 TRBV6-1 - CASSERGEGSDLMNTEAFF TGTGCCAGCAGTGAAAGGGGGGAAGGGTCCGACTTAATGAACACTGAAGCTTTCTTT
14 - TRBJ2-1 TRBV7-9 - CASSQALDGGEQFF TGTGCCAGCAGTCAAGCATTAGACGGCGGGGAGCAGTTCTTC
17 - TRBJ2-2 TRBV7-6 TRBD2 CASSFRSGRFGTGELFF TGTGCCAGCAGCTTCCGTAGCGGGAGGTTCGGCACCGGGGAGCTGTTTTTT
15 few TRBJ1-1 TRBV9 - CASSPDPGAITEAFF TGTGCCAGCAGCCCTGATCCGGGGGCGATCACTGAAGCTTTCTTT
12 - TRBJ1-2 TRBV2 TRBD1 CASGDRSYGYTF TGTGCCAGCGGGGACAGGTCCTATGGCTACACCTTC
15 - TRBJ2-5 TRBV28 TRBD1 CASSLWTGGGETQYF TGTGCCAGCAGTTTATGGACAGGGGGCGGGGAGACCCAGTACTTC
14 - TRBJ2-5 TRBV15 - CATSVRAGVETQYF TGTGCCACCAGCGTTCGGGCAGGGGTAGAGACCCAGTACTTC
12 - TRBJ2-7 TRBV18 - CASSDTAYEQYF TGTGCCAGCTCAGATACAGCCTACGAGCAGTACTTC
15 - TRBJ1-4 TRBV7-3 - CASSLNSAPNEKLFF TGTGCCAGCAGCCTCAACAGTGCGCCTAATGAAAAACTGTTTTTT